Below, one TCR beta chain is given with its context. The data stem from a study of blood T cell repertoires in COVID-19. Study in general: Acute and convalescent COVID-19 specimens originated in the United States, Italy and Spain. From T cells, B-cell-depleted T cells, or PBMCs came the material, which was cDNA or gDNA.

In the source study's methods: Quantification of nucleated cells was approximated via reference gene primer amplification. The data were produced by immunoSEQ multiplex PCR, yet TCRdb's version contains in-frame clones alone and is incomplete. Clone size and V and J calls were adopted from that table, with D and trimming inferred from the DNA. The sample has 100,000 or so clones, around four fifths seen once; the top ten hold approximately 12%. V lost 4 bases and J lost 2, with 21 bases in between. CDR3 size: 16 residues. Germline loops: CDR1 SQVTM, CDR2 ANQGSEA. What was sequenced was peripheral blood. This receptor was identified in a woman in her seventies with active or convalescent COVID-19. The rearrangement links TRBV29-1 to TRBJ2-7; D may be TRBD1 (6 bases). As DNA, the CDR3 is TGCAGCGTTGGAGGCCTTGAACAGGGAAATGCCTACGAGCAGTACTTC. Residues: CSVGGLEQGNAYEQYF.